This record concerns one T cell receptor beta chain sequence. Its antigen is not yet known. The input lacks base qualities; no much larger clone sits a single base away. The library was prepared using the immunoSEQ multiplex PCR assay. The immuneACCESS repertoire file appears here via TCRdb, limited to in-frame rearrangements. These files lack a portion of the clones; in checked studies, under half of the deficit traces to unresolved V genes, and the cause of the others is not known. This sample has about 59,000 clones in its table, and just over 90% of those were observed once. Clones ranked in the top ten supply roughly 0.34% of the sample. The data originate from a study of T cell changes during pregnancy in multiple sclerosis (dated by TCRdb to the late 2010s). Study-level background: In women with multiple sclerosis, the researchers looked at how the T cell repertoire shifted as pregnancy progressed.

For this chain, trimming is 4 bases at the V end and 5 bases at the J end, and the number of junction bases without a gene match is 4. CDR1 and CDR2, per the germline V gene (reference sequence), are LNHDA and SQIVND. The CDR3 runs 15 residues from the cysteine to the phenylalanine. The retained sequence is limited to the CDR3, 45 bases, with the frame set at the first base. The receptor was derived from a female donor with multiple sclerosis, enrolled in a pregnancy study. The specimen was CD4+ T cells from peripheral blood mononuclear cells, collected before pregnancy. Recombination joined TRBV19 with TRBJ2-2; a stretch of 10 junction bases matches TRBD2. The CDR3 sequence is CASSKGLADTGELFF. The DNA is as follows: TGTGCCAGTAGTAAAGGACTAGCGGATACCGGGGAGCTGTTTTTT.